These T cell receptor beta chains were read from a single sample in a study of blood T cell repertoires in COVID-19. The method was immunoSEQ multiplex PCR; TCRdb's version includes in-frame clones alone and lacks a portion of them. The sample comprises some 200,000 clones, about 86% of which are singletons, and 2.6% rests with the top ten. The sample comprised peripheral blood. All receptors derive from a human donor with acute or convalescent COVID-19. The donor label of this sample is uncertain. Both conserved end residues are part of each CDR3. Each record gives: J gene, clone size, V gene, D gene, CDR3 DNA, CDR3 protein. The D gene is left open where the match is weak. Size tells how often a clone was seen (once, few, many) or the class of an expanded clone, and some rows leave it out.

>TRBJ2-1|NA|TRBV9|TRBD2
TGTGCCAGCAGCGCGGGACTAGAAATATATGAGCAGTTCTTC
CASSAGLEIYEQFF
>TRBJ1-2|NA|TRBV2|NA
TGTGCCAGCAGTCCGGACAGCGCTATATCTGGCTACACCTTC
CASSPDSAISGYTF
>TRBJ1-1|NA|TRBV6-6|NA
TGTGCCAGCAGTTTATCTACTGTTGAAGCTTTCTTT
CASSLSTVEAFF
>TRBJ2-2|few|TRBV19|TRBD1
TGTGCCAGTAGGCTACAGGGGGCTTCCGGGGAGCTGTTTTTT
CASRLQGASGELFF
>TRBJ1-2|NA|TRBV5-1|TRBD1
TGCGCCAGCAGCGCGGAAAGGACAGGGCGCGGCTATGGCTACACCTTC
CASSAERTGRGYGYTF
>TRBJ2-5|NA|TRBV7-2|NA
TGTGCCAGCAGCTTATGGTCCGGGACCCAGTACTTC
CASSLWSGTQYF
>TRBJ2-7|NA|TRBV6-5|TRBD2
TGTGCCAGCAAACCGGGGGGGGACTCCTACGAGCAGTACTTC
CASKPGGDSYEQYF
>TRBJ2-5|NA|TRBV7-8|NA
TGTGCCAGCAGCCAAGTGCGGCGGGAGACCCAGTACTTC
CASSQVRRETQYF
>TRBJ1-2|NA|TRBV6-5|TRBD1
TGTGCCAGCAGGGAGACAGGGGCCAACTATGGCTACACCTTC
CASRETGANYGYTF
>TRBJ2-2|NA|TRBV29-1|TRBD1
TGCAGCGTTGAATCCCAGGGGGCGTACACCGGGGAGCTGTTTTTT
CSVESQGAYTGELFF
>TRBJ1-1|NA|TRBV13|NA
TGTGCCAGCAGCTTAGTAACGGTCAAAGGGGACACTGAAGCTTTCTTT
CASSLVTVKGDTEAFF
>TRBJ1-6|NA|TRBV7-6|TRBD1
TGTGCCAGCAGCTTCCACGGGTCAGGGGGCGATTCACCCCTCCACTTT
CASSFHGSGGDSPLHF
>TRBJ2-7|NA|TRBV30|TRBD2
TGTGCCTGGAGCCCGACGGGACTAGCGGGAAGCCAGTACTTC
CAWSPTGLAGSQYF
>TRBJ2-4|NA|TRBV18|TRBD1
TGTGCCAGCTCCCTACAGGGGGCCGGCAAAAACATTCAGTACTTC
CASSLQGAGKNIQYF
>TRBJ2-3|NA|TRBV5-5|NA
TGTGCCAGCAGCTTGATCGGCGGGATGGGAGATACGCAGTATTTT
CASSLIGGMGDTQYF
>TRBJ1-5|once|TRBV5-3|NA
TGTGCCAGAAGCGGTGTAGTTCCGTTAAATCAGCCCCAGCATTTT
CARSGVVPLNQPQHF
>TRBJ2-5|NA|TRBV12-5|TRBD2
TGTGCTAGTGGTTTGGGGGTAGCGGGGGGGGCTGAGACCCAGTACTTC
CASGLGVAGGAETQYF
>TRBJ2-7|NA|TRBV10-1|TRBD1
TGCGCCAGCAGTGATTCAGGGGGCCTACCCTACGAGCAGTACTTC
CASSDSGGLPYEQYF
>TRBJ2-3|NA|TRBV19|NA
TGTGCCAGTGGGAGGACAACGGGGATCACAGATACGCAGTATTTT
CASGRTTGITDTQYF